The sequence of this T cell receptor (beta chain) was determined in a study of T-cell memory formation after mild COVID-19. On the study more broadly: Among the donors, TCR clusters were largely specific to each donor.

V gave up 3 bases and J gave up 1 base, with 12 bases separating them. This CDR3 has 15 amino acids. From germline, CDR1 is SGDLS and CDR2 YYNGEE. TCRdb re-derived calls from the 5' RACE reads in MiXCR, one entry per CDR3 protein. The sample consists of fewer than 650,000 distinct CDR3 sequences, 15% to 20% of them appearing once. The chain couples TRBV9 to TRBJ2-3; no reliable D call. The sequence derives from an adult woman who had mild COVID-19 (a few samples of this study predate the infection). Cell type and time point are not known. Sequenced: PBMCs or a T cell subset sorted from them (not recorded which). CDR3 in amino acids: CASSAEPDGTDTQYF. The CDR3 nucleotides are TGTGCCAGCAGCGCCGAGCCGGACGGCACAGATACGCAGTATTTT.